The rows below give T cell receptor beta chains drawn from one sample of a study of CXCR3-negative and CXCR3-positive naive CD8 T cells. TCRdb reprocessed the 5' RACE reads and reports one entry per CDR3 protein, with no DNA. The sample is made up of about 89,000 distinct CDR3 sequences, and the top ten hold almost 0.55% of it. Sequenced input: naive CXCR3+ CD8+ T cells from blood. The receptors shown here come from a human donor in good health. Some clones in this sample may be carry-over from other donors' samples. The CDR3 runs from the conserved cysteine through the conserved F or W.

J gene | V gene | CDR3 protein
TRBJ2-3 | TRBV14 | CASSQDWSSGSIQDTQYF
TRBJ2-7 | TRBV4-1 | CASSQVAGGSYEQYF
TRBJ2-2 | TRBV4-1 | CASRDTPTGELFF
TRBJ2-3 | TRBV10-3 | CAISEVGVVTDTQYF
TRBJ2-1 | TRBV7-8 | CASSPPGLARNEQFF
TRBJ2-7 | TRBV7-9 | CASSLGVGSSYEQYF
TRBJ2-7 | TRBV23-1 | CASSRQGALLYEQYF
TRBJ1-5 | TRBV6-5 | CASSPGTGYYSNQPQHF
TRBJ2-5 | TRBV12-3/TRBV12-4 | CASQGQETQYF
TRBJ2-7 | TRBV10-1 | CASIFAGVSHEQYF
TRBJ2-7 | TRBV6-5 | CASSYSIGTGAYEQYF
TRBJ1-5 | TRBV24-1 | CATSDGRANLYSNQPQHF
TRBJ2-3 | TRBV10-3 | CAISDSGKTDTQYF
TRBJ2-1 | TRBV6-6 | CASSYSVGGTYNEQIF
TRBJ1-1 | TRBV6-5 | CASTSGVGLNTEAFF
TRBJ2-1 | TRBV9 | CASSHSGDTTPDNEQFF
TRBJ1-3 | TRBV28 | CASSLPQGESGNTIYF
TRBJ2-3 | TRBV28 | CASSFRGVGTDTQYF
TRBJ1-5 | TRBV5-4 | CASSQEGGNQPQHF
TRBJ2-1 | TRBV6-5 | CASSYADRGKGGGPSSYNEQFF
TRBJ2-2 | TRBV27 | CVSSPLNTGELFF
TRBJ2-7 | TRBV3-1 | CASSPSGAKQYF
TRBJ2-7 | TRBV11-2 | CASSLDSPTRTGVRGYEQYF